Following are 30 T cell receptor beta chains from one sample sequenced in a study of cytomegalovirus exposure and HLA in healthy donors. PCR primers comprised 60 Vbeta and 13 Jbeta primers. Clones were read by immunoSEQ multiplex PCR, and TCRdb kept only the in-frame ones, dropping some. Among 130,000 to 150,000 clones listed, around 75% were seen once. The sample taken for sequencing was PBMCs. All receptors derive from a female donor in good health and CMV-seronegative.

The chain couples TRBV7-9 to TRBJ2-7; TRBD1 aligns across 7 bases. The CDR3 runs to 15 residues. Per the germline V gene, CDR1 is SEHNR and CDR2 is FQNEAQ (reference sequence). With 4 bases clipped from V and 0 bases from J, the junction kept 6 bases outside the gene matches. In DNA form, the CDR3 reads TGTGCCAGCAGCTCGGGACAGCCTTTCTCCTACGAGCAGTACTTC. Protein product: CASSSGQPFSYEQYF.

This chain links TRBV7-8 with TRBJ1-2; no reliable D call. V dropped 1 base and J dropped 2 bases, with 8 bases sitting between them. This CDR3 comprises 14 residues. Per the germline V gene, CDR1 is SGHVS and CDR2 is FQNEAQ. This CDR3 reads CASSLGGQNYGYTF. DNA of the CDR3: TGTGCCAGCAGCTTAGGAGGGCAAAACTATGGCTACACCTTC.

J is TRBJ2-3 and V is TRBV28; a possible D gene is TRBD2 (7 bases). The CDR3 totals 15 residues. Germline V gives CDR1 MDHEN, CDR2 SYDVKM. The V end lost 0 bases, the J end lost 6 bases, and 13 bases lay between the germline ends. This chain's CDR3 is CASSLWGGAVDTQYF. The CDR3 DNA is TGTGCCAGCAGTTTATGGGGGGGGGCTGTTGATACGCAGTATTTT. Variable domain in full (rest from reference TRBV28 and TRBJ2-3): DVKVTQSSRYLVKRTGEKVFLECVQDMDHENMFWYRQDPGLGLRLIYFSYDVKMKEKGDIPEGYSVSREKKERFSLILESASTNQTSMYLCASSLWGGAVDTQYFGPGTRLTVL.

The chain is built from TRBV9 and TRBJ1-5; 7 bases are a match to TRBD1. The CDR3 consists of 15 residues. Per germline, CDR1 SGDLS and CDR2 YYNGEE. V trimming: 8 bases; J trimming: 2 bases; junction bases outside the gene matches: 10. The CDR3 is CARGVRGAGNQPQHF. The CDR3 region has the DNA TGTGCCAGGGGAGTCAGGGGGGCCGGCAATCAGCCCCAGCATTTT.

V is TRBV10-3 and J is TRBJ2-1; D is undetermined. The CDR3 consists of 9 residues. The V gene lost 8 bases and the J gene lost 15 bases, with 11 bases spanning the gap. Germline V lookup: CDR1 ENHRY, CDR2 SYGVKD. DNA of the CDR3: TGTGCCATCGGGCCATTTCGGTTCTTC. It encodes CAIGPFRFF.

This chain uses TRBV7-3 with TRBJ1-6, with TRBD1 identical over 9 bases. CDR3 length equals 15 residues. Germline lookup yields CDR1 SGHTA and CDR2 FQGTGA. Trimming took 1 base from V and 7 from J; bases not matched to a gene: 2. The CDR3 bases are TGTGCCAGCAGCTTAATGGGGACAGGGAATTCACCCCTCCACTTT. It encodes CASSLMGTGNSPLHF.

This sequence joins TRBV11-3 and TRBJ1-2, with 12 bases fitting TRBD1. Germline V gives CDR1 SGHNT, CDR2 YENEEA. This CDR3 is 15 amino acids long. V was pared by 3 bases and J by 8 bases, with 7 bases of the junction left unmatched. CDR3 nucleotide sequence: TGTGCCAGCAGCTTGGGACAGGGGGCAGGAGAGGGCTACACCTTC. Translation: CASSLGQGAGEGYTF.

The V gene is TRBV9, the J gene TRBJ2-7, with a possible D match to TRBD1 (5 bases). Germline-derived CDR1 and CDR2 are SGDLS and YYNGEE. The CDR3 runs 14 residues. V shed 0 bases and J shed 3 bases, with 10 bases lying between them. Here the CDR3 reads CASSVAQGYYEQYF. CDR3 sequence (DNA): TGTGCCAGCAGCGTAGCCCAGGGTTACTACGAGCAGTACTTC.

As for this clone: One end of the junction fails to match germline, which may point to a read error. This chain's CDR3 is CASRIGASNQPQHF. CDR3 nucleotides: TGTGCCAGTAGGATAGGGGCGAGCAATCAGCCCCAGCATTTT. The chain has TRBV19 and TRBJ1-5; TRBD1 might be the D (5 bases). From germline, CDR1 is LNHDA and CDR2 SQIVND (reference sequence). The CDR3 consists of 14 residues.

The V gene is TRBV5-1, the J gene TRBJ1-1; D is perhaps TRBD1 (6 bases). The CDR3 has 14 residues. V shed 4 bases and J shed 0 bases, with 10 bases lying between them. The V gene's germline CDR1 is SGHRS and CDR2 YFSETQ. CDR3 amino acids: CASSTDRMNTEAFF. DNA of the CDR3: TGCGCCAGCAGCACGGACAGAATGAACACTGAAGCTTTCTTT. Full variable domain (outside the CDR3, taken from reference TRBV5-1 and TRBJ1-1): KAGVTQTPRYLIKTRGQQVTLSCSPISGHRSVSWYQQTPGQGLQFLFEYFSETQRNKGNFPGRFSGRQFSNSRSEMNVSTLELGDSALYLCASSTDRMNTEAFFGQGTRLTVV.

CDR3 nucleotide sequence: TGTGCTAGTGGTTTGGATATCTCTGGAAACACCATATATTTT. The encoded protein is CASGLDISGNTIYF. This chain connects TRBV12-5 to TRBJ1-3, with D uncertain. The CDR3 totals 14 residues. Trimming cost V 1 base and J 0 bases, with 4 bases left between them. CDR1 and CDR2 (germline): LGHNT, FRNRAP.

The chain joins TRBV19 to TRBJ1-5, with TRBD1 matching 7 bases. Trimming at V came to 3 bases and at J to 5 bases, leaving 10 bases not matched to a gene. Germline values: CDR1 LNHDA, CDR2 SQIVND (reference sequence). CDR3 size: 16 residues. CDR3 protein: CASSILGGQPHQPQHF. CDR3 DNA sequence: TGTGCCAGTAGTATTTTAGGGGGACAGCCCCATCAGCCCCAGCATTTT.

The V and J genes are TRBV6-1 and TRBJ2-3; 8 bases are shared with TRBD2. Per the germline V gene, CDR1 is MNHNS and CDR2 is SASEGT. The V segment lost 6 bases and the J segment 2 bases; nucleotides outside the gene matches: 7. CDR3 length: 15 residues. DNA for the CDR3: TGTGCCAGCAGAGCTAGCGGGTCCTTCACAGATACGCAGTATTTT. This codes for CASRASGSFTDTQYF.

V gene TRBV7-2 combines with J gene TRBJ1-5, with D tentatively TRBD1 (6 bases). The CDR3 consists of 13 residues. The V gene lost 1 base and the J gene lost 6 bases, with 7 bases spanning the gap. Germline CDR1 and CDR2: SGHTA and FQGNSA. The CDR3 is CASSLDRVQPQHF. CDR3 DNA sequence: TGTGCCAGCAGCTTAGACAGGGTTCAGCCCCAGCATTTT.

The V and J genes are TRBV7-2 and TRBJ2-2; 9 nucleotides agree with TRBD1. V lost 4 bases to trimming and J lost 4 bases; unmatched junction nucleotides: 10. This CDR3 has 17 residues. From germline, CDR1 is SGHTA and CDR2 FQGNSA. CDR3 in amino acids: CASSYSAGTGITGELFF. CDR3 DNA: TGTGCCAGCAGCTACTCGGCAGGGACAGGGATCACCGGGGAGCTGTTTTTT.

The chain joins TRBV5-6 to TRBJ2-1, with 8 bases matching TRBD1. The CDR3 has 15 amino acids. Germline CDR1 SGHDT, CDR2 YYEEEE. V shed 4 bases, J shed 8 bases, and the junction held 11 bases outside the gene matches. CDR3 DNA sequence: TGTGCCAGCAGCGAGCCGACAGGGGAGTGGGATGAGCAGTTCTTC. Protein sequence: CASSEPTGEWDEQFF.

The sample holds a few counts of this clone. The chain combines TRBV4-1 with TRBJ2-3; 9 positions match TRBD2. The CDR3 totals 19 residues. From germline, CDR1 is MGHRA and CDR2 YSYEKL. The J segment lost 0 bases and the V segment lost 1 base, leaving 11 bases of the junction unmatched. CDR3 protein: CASSQVTLAGRGSTDTQYF. CDR3 nucleotides: TGCGCCAGCAGCCAAGTAACGCTAGCGGGAAGGGGTAGCACAGATACGCAGTATTTT.

V is TRBV20-1 and J is TRBJ1-2; D unclear. This CDR3 is 11 amino acids long. Per the germline V gene, CDR1 is DFQATT and CDR2 is SNEGSKA (reference sequence). Trimming removed 0 bases from V and 13 bases from J, with 12 bases in between. The DNA for the CDR3 is TGCAGTGCTAGAGATAGGCGGGTGGGCACCTTC. It is translated as CSARDRRVGTF.

The V gene is TRBV18, the J gene TRBJ2-7; TRBD2 is a possible D gene (5 bases). This CDR3 has 16 amino acids. The germline V gene has CDR1 KGHSH and CDR2 LQKENI. Trimming stripped 0 bases from V and 2 bases from J, with 14 bases between. CDR3 DNA: TGTGCCAGCTCACCACCGGTAGCGACACAAACCTACGAGCAGTACTTC. This translates into CASSPPVATQTYEQYF. The full variable domain, in which reference TRBV18 and TRBJ2-7 provide the parts outside the CDR3, is NAGVMQNPRHLVRRRGQEARLRCSPMKGHSHVYWYRQLPEEGLKFMVYLQKENIIDESGMPKERFSAEFPKEGPSILRIQQVVRGDSAAYFCASSPPVATQTYEQYFGPGTRLTVT.

This clone came up a few times. The rearrangement joins TRBV11-3 to TRBJ2-1, with 9 bases aligning to TRBD1. The germline V gene encodes CDR1 SGHNT and CDR2 YENEEA. There are 15 residues in the CDR3. V lost 1 base, J lost 4 bases, and 2 bases stayed unmatched. The CDR3 sequence: CASSLAGTGYNEQFF. The CDR3 region has the DNA TGTGCCAGCAGCTTAGCCGGGACAGGGTACAATGAGCAGTTCTTC.

V gene TRBV15 combines with J gene TRBJ2-1; D might be TRBD1 (6 bases). The CDR3 is 20 amino acids. The germline V gene has CDR1 LNHNV and CDR2 YYDKDF (reference sequence). The V end was cut by 1 base, the J end by 7 bases, with 29 bases between. In nucleotides, the CDR3 is TGTGCCACCAGCAGAGTAGGGGGTTTGGGAGCGGAGCCCTTAGGTAATGAGCAGTTCTTC. This translates into CATSRVGGLGAEPLGNEQFF.

This clone came up a few times. CDR3 DNA: TGCGCCAGCAGCTTTGGTGGGGGGAGCTCCTACAATGAGCAGTTCTTC. Its protein is CASSFGGGSSYNEQFF. The chain uses TRBV5-1 and TRBJ2-1; TRBD2 might be the D (6 bases). CDR3 length equals 16 residues. Germline V lookup: CDR1 SGHRS, CDR2 YFSETQ. V was shortened by 2 bases and J by 0 bases, with 12 bases between the two germline ends.

The chain employs TRBV7-6 and TRBJ2-1; D is perhaps TRBD2 (6 bases). The V gene lost 5 bases and the J gene lost 5 bases, with 10 bases spanning the gap. Germline V gene sequence: CDR1 SGHVS, CDR2 FNYEAQ. The CDR3 is made up of 13 amino acids. CDR3 protein: CASSPGGNNEQFF. The DNA for the CDR3 is TGTGCCAGCAGCCCAGGCGGGAACAATGAGCAGTTCTTC.

V gene TRBV7-2 combines with J gene TRBJ1-2; D possibly corresponds to TRBD1 (5 bases). The CDR3 is 14 amino acids. V lost 7 bases and J 8 bases, leaving 20 bases between the germline ends. The germline V gene has CDR1 SGHTA and CDR2 FQGNSA. CDR3 sequence reads: CASTLGGIPGGYTF. As DNA, the CDR3 is TGTGCCAGCACCCTGGGGGGGATACCGGGAGGCTACACCTTC.

The gene calls are TRBV29-1 and TRBJ2-2; 10 bases are shared with TRBD2. The CDR3 runs 16 residues. The V segment lost 6 bases and the J segment 6 bases; nucleotides outside the gene matches: 13. Germline V gene lookup returns CDR1 SQVTM and CDR2 ANQGSEA. CDR3 sequence: CSVALGAGGRAGELFF. The CDR3 nucleotides are TGCAGCGTGGCCCTGGGAGCGGGGGGGCGGGCCGGGGAGCTGTTTTTT.

The chain couples TRBV11-3 to TRBJ2-2; D is perhaps TRBD2 (6 bases). Trimming removed 1 base from V and 1 base from J, with 7 bases in between. The length of the CDR3 is 15 residues. Germline assignment: CDR1 SGHNT and CDR2 YENEEA. This CDR3 is CASSLGLENTGELFF. CDR3 nucleotides: TGTGCCAGCAGCTTAGGACTAGAGAACACCGGGGAGCTGTTTTTT.

The chain couples TRBV18 to TRBJ1-5, with TRBD1 identical over 7 bases. J gave up 2 bases and V 5 bases, and 6 bases lay outside the gene matches. CDR3 length equals 15 residues. Germline CDR1 reads KGHSH; CDR2 reads LQKENI. CDR3 nucleotides: TGTGCCAGCTCAACAGGGGTCGGTGGCAATCAGCCCCAGCATTTT. Its translation is CASSTGVGGNQPQHF.

The J gene is TRBJ2-5, the V gene TRBV28; TRBD1 agrees at 7 bases. Trimming removed 6 bases from V and 3 bases from J; junction bases left unmatched: 13. This CDR3 region has 16 residues. Germline assignment: CDR1 MDHEN and CDR2 SYDVKM. CDR3 protein: CASSLLTYRGKETQYF. As DNA, the CDR3 is TGTGCCAGCAGCCTTTTAACGTACAGGGGAAAAGAGACCCAGTACTTC.

The rearrangement links TRBV7-9 to TRBJ2-3; TRBD2 matches at 9 bases. Germline lookup yields CDR1 SEHNR and CDR2 FQNEAQ (reference sequence). V gave up 4 bases and J gave up 5 bases; unmatched junction bases: 19. CDR3 length equals 19 residues. The CDR3 nucleotides are TGTGCCAGCAGCTCCACAATGGGACTAGCACCGAGGGGACAAGATACGCAGTATTTT. This sequence encodes CASSSTMGLAPRGQDTQYF.

The V gene is TRBV5-6, the J gene TRBJ1-4; 7 bases match TRBD1. The CDR3 has 18 residues. V trimming: 2 bases; J trimming: 0 bases; junction bases outside the gene matches: 10. Germline V lookup: CDR1 SGHDT, CDR2 YYEEEE. The CDR3 protein is CASSFTTGAGATNEKLFF. CDR3 nucleotides: TGTGCCAGCAGCTTTACCACAGGGGCCGGTGCAACTAATGAAAAACTGTTTTTT.